What follows are 24 T cell receptor beta chains derived from one specimen sequenced in a study of long-term antiretroviral therapy in people with HIV. Runs used v3.0 of the immunoSEQ assay and were done at survey level. This table comes from immunoSEQ multiplex PCR, and its TCRdb copy is limited to in-frame clones, with some not included. The sample consists of 21,000 or so clones, roughly 91% of them appearing once. The specimen comprised unsorted PBMCs, sampled 2.3 years after starting antiretroviral therapy. The receptors shown here come from a man aged 60-69 years with HIV.

This chain links TRBV5-6 with TRBJ1-5, with 7 nucleotides matching TRBD1. This CDR3 has 14 residues. V dropped 0 bases and J dropped 5; count of bases not matched to a gene: 2. Looked up from germline, CDR1 is SGHDT and CDR2 is YYEEEE. This CDR3 reads CASSLGQGHQPQHF. The CDR3 DNA reads as TGTGCCAGCAGCTTGGGACAGGGCCATCAGCCCCAGCATTTT.

A few counts support this clone. The rearrangement joins TRBV5-1 to TRBJ2-7; no firm D call. Trimming shortened V by 4 bases and J by 3 bases, and 11 bases separated the two germline ends. CDR1 SGHRS and CDR2 YFSETQ come from the germline V gene. This CDR3 has 13 residues. CDR3 sequence reads: CASSAGRNYEQYF. Written as DNA, the CDR3 is TGCGCCAGCAGCGCCGGCCGTAACTACGAGCAGTACTTC.

The CDR3: CASSLGQGMNTEAFF. The DNA for the CDR3 is TGTGCCAGCAGCTTAGGACAGGGAATGAACACTGAAGCTTTCTTT. The chain carries TRBV4-2 and TRBJ1-1, with 8 nucleotides matching TRBD1. The germline V gene encodes CDR1 LGHNA and CDR2 YNFKEQ. This CDR3 has 15 amino acids. V shed 5 bases and J 0 bases; nucleotides not matched to a gene: 5.

This clone showed up just a few times. The rearrangement links TRBV5-4 to TRBJ2-4; 7 bases agree with TRBD1. V trimming: 3 bases; J trimming: 6 bases; junction bases outside the gene matches: 9. Germline CDR1 and CDR2: SGHNT and YYREEE (reference sequence). The CDR3 spans 15 residues. The CDR3: CASSSGTVGRNIQYF. CDR3 sequence (DNA): TGTGCCAGCAGCTCCGGGACAGTTGGCAGAAACATTCAGTACTTC.

The chain links TRBV29-1 to TRBJ2-3, with D tentatively TRBD1 (7 bases). CDR3 size: 16 residues. Germline V gene sequence: CDR1 SQVTM, CDR2 ANQGSEA. Trimming cost V 3 bases and J 4 bases, with 20 bases left between them. This CDR3 is CSVESPMGRGADTQYF. Written as DNA, the CDR3 is TGCAGCGTTGAGTCGCCAATGGGCAGGGGGGCAGATACGCAGTATTTT.

The chain is built from TRBV5-6 and TRBJ2-6, with TRBD1 as a possible D gene (6 bases). Deletions cut 3 bases from V and 4 bases from J, with 11 bases between. Germline loops: CDR1 SGHDT, CDR2 YYEEEE. This CDR3 spans 15 amino acids. The CDR3, as DNA: TGTGCCAGCAGCTCAGGGGTGTCAGGGGCCAACGTCCTGACTTTC. Its translation: CASSSGVSGANVLTF.

V gene TRBV11-2 combines with J gene TRBJ2-2; maybe TRBD1 (6 bases). Looked up from germline, CDR1 is SGHAT and CDR2 is FQNNGV. The CDR3 covers 14 residues. Trimming pared 6 bases from V and 0 bases from J, leaving 8 bases between. CDR3 residues: CASRNRANTGELFF. The CDR3 region has the DNA TGTGCCAGCAGGAACAGGGCGAACACCGGGGAGCTGTTTTTT.

CDR3 sequence (DNA): TGTGCCACCAGCAGAGGCTTAGCAGCTCCAACCTCCTACAATGAGCAGTTCTTC. This encodes CATSRGLAAPTSYNEQFF. The chain links TRBV15 to TRBJ2-1; D gene uncertain. V was clipped by 1 base and J by 0 bases, with 16 bases between them. Germline V gene sequence: CDR1 LNHNV, CDR2 YYDKDF (reference sequence). This CDR3 contains 18 residues.

The V gene is TRBV19, the J gene TRBJ1-1; 9 positions agree with TRBD1. The V gene's germline CDR1 is LNHDA and CDR2 SQIVND (reference sequence). This CDR3 has 15 residues. The J segment lost 4 bases and the V segment lost 3 bases, leaving 6 bases of the junction unmatched. CDR3 residues: CASSMGDRDITEAFF. CDR3 sequence (DNA): TGTGCCAGTAGTATGGGGGACAGGGATATCACTGAAGCTTTCTTT.

The rearrangement joins TRBV5-1 to TRBJ1-4; D is unclear. The CDR3 is made up of 15 amino acids. Trimming left V 0 bases short and J 5 bases short, with 11 bases between. Germline-derived CDR1 and CDR2 are SGHRS and YFSETQ. The CDR3 reads CASSLDAGINEKLFF. CDR3 nucleotides: TGCGCCAGCAGCTTGGATGCGGGGATCAATGAAAAACTGTTTTTT.

This clone was recorded a few times. The rearrangement uses TRBV7-3 and TRBJ1-1; D not resolved. Per the germline V gene, CDR1 is SGHTA and CDR2 is FQGTGA. V was clipped by 1 base and J by 2 bases, with 11 bases between them. This CDR3 is 15 amino acids long. CDR3: CASSLMAGGNTEAFF. Here the CDR3 DNA reads TGTGCCAGCAGCTTAATGGCGGGAGGAAACACTGAAGCTTTCTTT.

The genes are TRBV5-1 and TRBJ2-1, with unresolved D. V gave up 0 bases and J gave up 8 bases, with 6 bases separating them. The CDR3 is made up of 12 amino acids. Germline V gives CDR1 SGHRS, CDR2 YFSETQ. CDR3 coding DNA: TGCGCCAGCAGCTTGGTATTGGATGAGCAGTTCTTC. Encoded protein: CASSLVLDEQFF.

V is TRBV30 and J is TRBJ1-2, with D unclear. This CDR3 is 15 amino acids long. Trimming left V 1 base short and J 7 bases short, with 19 bases between. Germline CDR1 GTSNPN, CDR2 SVGIG (reference sequence). CDR3 in DNA: TGTGCCTGGAGTGGCCCCATTGAAGGGCAGGCTGGCTACACCTTC. This translates into CAWSGPIEGQAGYTF. Variable domain in full (rest from reference TRBV30 and TRBJ1-2): SQTIHQWPATLVQPVGSPLSLECTVEGTSNPNLYWYRQAAGRGLQLLFYSVGIGQISSEVPQNLSASRPQDRQFILSSKKLLLSDSGFYLCAWSGPIEGQAGYTFGSGTRLTVV.

The rearrangement links TRBV6-5 to TRBJ2-5, with D possibly TRBD1 on 6 matching bases. Germline V gene sequence: CDR1 MNHEY, CDR2 SVGAGI. V was shortened by 8 bases and J by 7 bases, with 17 bases between the two germline ends. This CDR3 has 13 amino acids. The CDR3 is CASSRGRERTQYF. DNA of the CDR3: TGTGCCAGCTCCAGGGGCAGAGAGAGGACCCAGTACTTC.

The V call is TRBV10-2, the J call TRBJ1-5; D remains ambiguous. This CDR3 spans 14 amino acids. Per germline, CDR1 WSHSY and CDR2 SAAADI. Trimming took 0 bases from V and 5 from J, leaving 8 bases between them. CDR3 protein: CASSESSFDQPQHF. As DNA, the CDR3 is TGCGCCAGCAGTGAGTCGAGCTTCGATCAGCCCCAGCATTTT.

The V call is TRBV10-3, the J call TRBJ1-2; D not certain. From germline, CDR1 is ENHRY and CDR2 SYGVKD. The ends were cut back, 4 bases at V and 2 bases at J, with 17 bases in the middle. This CDR3 is 16 amino acids long. The DNA of the CDR3 is TGTGCCATCAGTGTGGGGTCAGACCCGTGGAACTATGGCTACACCTTC. The encoded protein is CAISVGSDPWNYGYTF.

This chain joins TRBV5-4 and TRBJ1-2; possibly TRBD1 for D (5 bases). Germline CDR1 and CDR2: SGHNT and YYREEE (reference sequence). The CDR3 consists of 13 residues. V shed 4 bases and J shed 1 base, with 8 bases lying between them. CDR3 residues: CASSPDSNYGYTF. For the CDR3, the DNA is TGTGCCAGCAGCCCCGACAGTAACTATGGCTACACCTTC.

There are a few counts of this clone. The gene calls are TRBV30 and TRBJ2-2; D uncertain. Between the trimmed V and J ends, which lost 2 bases and 4 bases, there was a span of 8 bases. This CDR3 has 13 residues. Germline values: CDR1 GTSNPN, CDR2 SVGIG (reference sequence). The CDR3 sequence: CAWSKKGTGELFF. The CDR3 DNA is TGTGCCTGGAGTAAGAAAGGCACCGGGGAGCTGTTTTTT.

V and J are TRBV6-6 and TRBJ1-1, with D possibly being TRBD1 (6 bases). This CDR3 comprises 15 residues. Trimming left V 4 bases short and J 2 bases short, with 14 bases between. CDR1 is MNHNY, CDR2 SVGAGI, per germline (reference sequence). This CDR3 reads CASSLPGAGNTEAFF. In DNA, the CDR3 is TGTGCCAGCAGTTTACCAGGGGCGGGCAACACTGAAGCTTTCTTT.

V usage is TRBV5-1 and J usage is TRBJ2-7; 8 nucleotides align to TRBD2. J lost 7 bases, V lost 0 bases, and 6 bases had no gene match. The germline V gene encodes CDR1 SGHRS and CDR2 YFSETQ. The CDR3 is 14 residues long. The CDR3 reads CASSLGAGDSEQYF. The CDR3 DNA sequence: TGCGCCAGCAGCTTGGGAGCGGGGGATTCGGAGCAGTACTTC.

The chain carries TRBV19 and TRBJ1-2; D gene unclear. The germline gives CDR1 LNHDA, CDR2 SQIVND (reference sequence). The V end was cut by 5 bases, the J end by 4 bases, with 23 bases between. The CDR3 contains 17 residues. CDR3 DNA sequence: TGTGCCAGTAGTGCGGTCCCGGACCCTCAAAGACTCTATGGCTACACCTTC. It yields the protein CASSAVPDPQRLYGYTF.

This rearrangement joins TRBV19 to TRBJ1-5, with unresolved D. The length of the CDR3 is 16 residues. V shed 3 bases and J shed 4 bases, with 16 bases lying between them. Germline assignment: CDR1 LNHDA and CDR2 SQIVND (reference sequence). DNA of the CDR3: TGTGCCAGTAGTATGAAGGTTGGCAGGCAGAATCAGCCCCAGCATTTT. This codes for CASSMKVGRQNQPQHF.

The chain carries TRBV28 and TRBJ2-7, with D perhaps TRBD1 or TRBD2 (5 bases each). The germline gives CDR1 MDHEN, CDR2 SYDVKM. The CDR3 runs 17 residues. Trimming removed 4 bases from V and 0 bases from J, with 19 bases in between. CDR3 bases: TGTGCCAGCAGTTCCTACCCCGGGACGGCCTCCTCCTACGAGCAGTACTTC. Protein sequence: CASSSYPGTASSYEQYF.

V usage is TRBV14 and J usage is TRBJ2-1; 12 nucleotides agree with TRBD2. The CDR3 is 17 amino acids. Losses at the gene ends were 4 bases for V and 5 bases for J; bases not matched to a gene: 9. Germline V gene data show CDR1 as SGHDN and CDR2 as FVKESK. This chain's CDR3 is CASSPIEGLAGNNEQFF. CDR3 coding DNA: TGTGCCAGCAGCCCGATCGAGGGACTAGCGGGCAACAATGAGCAGTTCTTC.